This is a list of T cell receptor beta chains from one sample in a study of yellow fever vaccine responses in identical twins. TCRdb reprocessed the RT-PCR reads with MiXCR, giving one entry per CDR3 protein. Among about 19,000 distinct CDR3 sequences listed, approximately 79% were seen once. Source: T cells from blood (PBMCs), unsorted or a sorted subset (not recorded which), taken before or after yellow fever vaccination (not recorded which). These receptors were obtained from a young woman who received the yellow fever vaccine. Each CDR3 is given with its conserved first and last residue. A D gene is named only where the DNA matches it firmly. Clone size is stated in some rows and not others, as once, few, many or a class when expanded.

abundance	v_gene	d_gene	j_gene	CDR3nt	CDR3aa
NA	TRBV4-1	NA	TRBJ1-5	TGCGCCAGCAGCCAAGCTTTAGGCAGCAATCAGCCCCAGCATTTT	CASSQALGSNQPQHF
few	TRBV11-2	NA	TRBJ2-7	TGTGCCAGCAGCCCGCGACCGGGGTACGAGCAGTACTTC	CASSPRPGYEQYF
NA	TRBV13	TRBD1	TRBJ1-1	TGTGCCAGCAGCTCGACCGGGACAGGGGGCACTGAAGCTTTCTTT	CASSSTGTGGTEAFF
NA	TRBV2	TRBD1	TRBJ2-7	TGTGCCAGCAAAGGGACAGCATCCACTGAGCAGTACTTC	CASKGTASTEQYF
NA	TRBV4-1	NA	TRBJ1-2	TGCGCCAGCAGCCAAGATCAAAGGGGGATAGGTGGCTACACCTTC	CASSQDQRGIGGYTF
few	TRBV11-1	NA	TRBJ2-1	TGTGCCAGCAGCTTATCCGGAGGGGTCTACAATGAGCAGTTCTTC	CASSLSGGVYNEQFF
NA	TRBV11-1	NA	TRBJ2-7	TGTGCCAGCAGCCCGGGACTCAACCGAGCCTACGAGCAGTACTTC	CASSPGLNRAYEQYF
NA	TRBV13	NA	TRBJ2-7	TGTGCCAGCAGCCCAGAGGGACTGCAGGCCTACGAGCAGTACTTC	CASSPEGLQAYEQYF
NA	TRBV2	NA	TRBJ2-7	TGTGCCAGCAGTGAAGTTCAGGACTCCAGCTCCTACGAGCAGTACTTC	CASSEVQDSSSYEQYF
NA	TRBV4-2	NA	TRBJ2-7	TGTGCCAGCAGCCCAGGACTGGTGAGGAACGAGCAGTACTTC	CASSPGLVRNEQYF
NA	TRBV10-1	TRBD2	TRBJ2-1	TGCGCCAGCAGTGGGGGCGGGAGGCTCCTCAATGAGCAGTTCTTC	CASSGGGRLLNEQFF
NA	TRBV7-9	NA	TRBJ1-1	TGTGCCAGCAGCTTAGCTATCCTGAACACTGAAGCTTTCTTT	CASSLAILNTEAFF
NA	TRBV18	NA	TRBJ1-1	TGTGCCAGCTCACCTATTCCTTCCATGAACACTGAAGCTTTCTTT	CASSPIPSMNTEAFF
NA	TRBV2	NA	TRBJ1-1	TGTGCCAGCAGTGAGTTGGAGGGTTTCGCTGAAGCTTTCTTT	CASSELEGFAEAFF
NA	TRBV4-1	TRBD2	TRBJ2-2	TGCGCCAGCAGCTTCCGGACTAGCGCGAACACCGGGGAGCTGTTTTTT	CASSFRTSANTGELFF
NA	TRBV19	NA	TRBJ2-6	TGTGCCAGTAGTATTTCCGGAGAGGCCAACGTCCTGACTTTC	CASSISGEANVLTF
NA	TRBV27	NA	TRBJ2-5	TGTGCCAGCAGTCACGATTCCGAACTTCTGCAAGAGACCCAGTACTTC	CASSHDSELLQETQYF
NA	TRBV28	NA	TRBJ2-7	TGTGCCAGCAGCGAAAGGGGCCACGAGCAGTACTTC	CASSERGHEQYF
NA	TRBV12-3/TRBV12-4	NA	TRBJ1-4	TGTGCCAGCTCCCTTGGGGGTCCTGGTGAAAAACTGTTTTTT	CASSLGGPGEKLFF
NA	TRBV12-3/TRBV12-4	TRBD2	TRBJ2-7	TGTGCCAGCAGGCTCGGTGAAGCGGGAGGGTTTTACGAGCAGTACTTC	CASRLGEAGGFYEQYF
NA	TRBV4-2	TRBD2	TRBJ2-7	TGTGCCAGCAGCCCCCTGGGACTAGCGGATTCCTACGAGCAGTACTTC	CASSPLGLADSYEQYF
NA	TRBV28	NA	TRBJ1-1	TGTGCCAGCAGTTTAGCCGGGGTCACTGAAGCTTTCTTT	CASSLAGVTEAFF
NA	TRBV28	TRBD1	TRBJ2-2	TGTGCCAGCTCTAGGGGGCGATTAAGCACCGGGGAGCTGTTTTTT	CASSRGRLSTGELFF
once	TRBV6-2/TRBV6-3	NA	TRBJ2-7	TGTGCCAGCAGTTACTCGAGGCGGCGGATCGAAAACTACTACGAGCAGTACTTC	CASSYSRRRIENYYEQYF
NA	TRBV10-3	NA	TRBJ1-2	TGTGCCATCAGCATCCGGACGGCTTCGTCGGATGGCTACACCTTC	CAISIRTASSDGYTF
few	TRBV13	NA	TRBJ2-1	TGTGCCAGTAGTTGGAGCTCCTACAATGAGCAGTTCTTC	CASSWSSYNEQFF
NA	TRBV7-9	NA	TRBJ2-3	TGTGCCAGCAGCCCCGGTAGAGTTGCGGATACGCAGTATTTT	CASSPGRVADTQYF